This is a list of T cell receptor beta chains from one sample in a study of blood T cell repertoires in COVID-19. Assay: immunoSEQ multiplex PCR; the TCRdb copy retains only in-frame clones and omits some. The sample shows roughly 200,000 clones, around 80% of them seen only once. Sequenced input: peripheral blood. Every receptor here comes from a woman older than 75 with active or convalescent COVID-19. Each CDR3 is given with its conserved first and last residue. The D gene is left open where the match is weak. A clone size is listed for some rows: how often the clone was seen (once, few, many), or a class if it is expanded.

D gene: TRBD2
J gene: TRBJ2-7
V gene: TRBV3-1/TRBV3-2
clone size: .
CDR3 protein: CASSQGGAGGFEQYF
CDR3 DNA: TGTGCCAGCAGCCAAGGAGGGGCGGGGGGTTTCGAGCAGTACTTC

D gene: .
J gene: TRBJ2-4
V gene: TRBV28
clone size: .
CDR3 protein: CASSWGPKNIQYF
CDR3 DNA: TGTGCCAGCAGTTGGGGCCCGAAAAACATTCAGTACTTC

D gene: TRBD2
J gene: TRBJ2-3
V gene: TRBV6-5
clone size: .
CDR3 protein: CASRASGGAIDTQYF
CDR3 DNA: TGTGCCAGCAGAGCTAGCGGGGGGGCTATAGATACGCAGTATTTT

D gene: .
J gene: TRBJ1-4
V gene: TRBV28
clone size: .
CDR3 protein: CASSLRGGNRPPKLFF
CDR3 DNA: TGTGCCAGCAGTTTAAGGGGCGGTAACAGACCTCCCAAACTGTTTTTT

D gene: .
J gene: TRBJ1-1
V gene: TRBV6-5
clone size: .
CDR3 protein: CASGLGGLNTEAFF
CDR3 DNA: TGTGCCAGCGGGTTGGGGGGTTTGAACACTGAAGCTTTCTTT

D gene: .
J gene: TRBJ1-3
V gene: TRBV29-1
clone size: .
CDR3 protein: CSAMTSLSGNTIYF
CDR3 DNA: TGCAGCGCAATGACATCGCTCTCTGGAAACACCATATATTTT

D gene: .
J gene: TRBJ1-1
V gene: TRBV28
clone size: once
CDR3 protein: CASRSLNTEAFF
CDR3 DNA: TGTGCCAGCAGATCATTGAACACTGAAGCTTTCTTT

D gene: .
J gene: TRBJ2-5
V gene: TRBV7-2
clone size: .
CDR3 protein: CASMGSGFQETQYF
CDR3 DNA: TGTGCCAGCATGGGGAGCGGGTTTCAAGAGACCCAGTACTTC

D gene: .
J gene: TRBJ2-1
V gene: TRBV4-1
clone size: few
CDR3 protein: CASSHPRNEQFF
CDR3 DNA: TGCGCCAGCAGCCATCCACGGAATGAGCAGTTCTTC

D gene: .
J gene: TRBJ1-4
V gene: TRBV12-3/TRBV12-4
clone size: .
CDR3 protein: CASGHSEPLFF
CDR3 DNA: TGTGCCAGCGGACACTCCGAACCTCTGTTTTTT

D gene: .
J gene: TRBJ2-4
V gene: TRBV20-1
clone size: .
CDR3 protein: CSASGGRAKNIQYF
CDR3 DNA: TGCAGTGCTAGTGGAGGGAGAGCCAAAAACATTCAGTACTTC

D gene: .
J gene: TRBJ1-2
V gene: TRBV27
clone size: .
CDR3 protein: CASSLSWTANYGYTF
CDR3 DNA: TGTGCCAGCAGTTTATCCTGGACAGCTAACTATGGCTACACCTTC

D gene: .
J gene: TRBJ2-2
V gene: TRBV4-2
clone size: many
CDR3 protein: CASSQEFEGAGELFF
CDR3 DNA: TGTGCCAGCAGCCAAGAATTCGAAGGGGCCGGGGAGCTGTTTTTT

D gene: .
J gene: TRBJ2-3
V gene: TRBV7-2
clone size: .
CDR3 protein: CASSFATRADTQYF
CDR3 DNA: TGTGCCAGCAGCTTCGCAACTAGAGCAGATACGCAGTATTTT

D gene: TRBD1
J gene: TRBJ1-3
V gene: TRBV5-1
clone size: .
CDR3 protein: CASSLRTGGTGNTIYF
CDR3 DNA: TGCGCCAGCAGCTTGAGGACAGGGGGAACCGGAAACACCATATATTTT

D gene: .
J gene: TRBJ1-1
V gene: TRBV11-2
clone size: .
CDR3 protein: CASSLERGTEAFF
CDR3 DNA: TGTGCCAGCAGCTTAGAAAGGGGGACTGAAGCTTTCTTT